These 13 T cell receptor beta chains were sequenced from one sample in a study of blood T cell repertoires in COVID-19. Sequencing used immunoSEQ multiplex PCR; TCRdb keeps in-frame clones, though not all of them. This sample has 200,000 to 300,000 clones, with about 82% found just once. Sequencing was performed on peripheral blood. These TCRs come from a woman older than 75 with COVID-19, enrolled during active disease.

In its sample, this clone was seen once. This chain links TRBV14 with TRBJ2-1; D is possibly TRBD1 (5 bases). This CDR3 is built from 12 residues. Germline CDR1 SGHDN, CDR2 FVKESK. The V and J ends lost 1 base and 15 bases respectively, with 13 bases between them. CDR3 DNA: TGTGCCAGCAGCCAAGTCTCAGGGATATGGTTCTTC. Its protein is CASSQVSGIWFF.

As DNA, the CDR3 is TGTGCCAGCAGTTTAAGGGGCACTGAAGCTTTCTTT. It specifies CASSLRGTEAFF. The chain joins TRBV28 to TRBJ1-1; D is possibly TRBD1 (5 bases). Germline V gene data show CDR1 as MDHEN and CDR2 as SYDVKM. V was clipped by 2 bases and J by 4 bases, with 5 bases between them. The CDR3 length is 12 residues.

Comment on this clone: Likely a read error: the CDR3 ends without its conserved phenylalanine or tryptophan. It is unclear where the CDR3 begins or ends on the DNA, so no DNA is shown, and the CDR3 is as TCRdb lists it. CDR3 protein: CSARDKIA. V usage is TRBV20-1 and J usage is TRBJ1-2. The CDR3 length equals 8 residues, ends included. Germline CDR1 and CDR2: DFQATT and SNEGSKA (reference sequence).

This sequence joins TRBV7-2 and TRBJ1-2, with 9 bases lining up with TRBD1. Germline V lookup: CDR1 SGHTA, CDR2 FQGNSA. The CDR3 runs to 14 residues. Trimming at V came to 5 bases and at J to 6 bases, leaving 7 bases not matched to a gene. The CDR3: CASSGSQGANGYTF. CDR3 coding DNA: TGTGCCAGCAGCGGTTCACAGGGGGCCAATGGCTACACCTTC.

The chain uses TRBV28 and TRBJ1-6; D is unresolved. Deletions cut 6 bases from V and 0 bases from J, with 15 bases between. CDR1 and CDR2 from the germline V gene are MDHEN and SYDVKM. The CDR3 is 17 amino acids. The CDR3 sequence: CASSPRVGSSYNSPLHF. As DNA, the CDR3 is TGTGCCAGCAGCCCCCGGGTAGGGAGCTCCTATAATTCACCCCTCCACTTT.

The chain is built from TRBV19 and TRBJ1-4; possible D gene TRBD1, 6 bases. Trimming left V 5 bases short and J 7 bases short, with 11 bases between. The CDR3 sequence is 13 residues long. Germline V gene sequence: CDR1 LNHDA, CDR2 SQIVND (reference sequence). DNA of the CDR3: TGTGCCAGTAGTGGGCAGGGGCGTGAAAAACTGTTTTTT. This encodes CASSGQGREKLFF.

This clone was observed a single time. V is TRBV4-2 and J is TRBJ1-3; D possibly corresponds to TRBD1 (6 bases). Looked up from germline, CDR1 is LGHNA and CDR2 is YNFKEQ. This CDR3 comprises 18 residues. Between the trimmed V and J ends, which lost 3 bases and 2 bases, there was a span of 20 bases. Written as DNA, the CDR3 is TGTGCCAGCAGCCAGAACGTCGCCGGTACAGGGACTGGAAACACCATATATTTT. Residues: CASSQNVAGTGTGNTIYF.

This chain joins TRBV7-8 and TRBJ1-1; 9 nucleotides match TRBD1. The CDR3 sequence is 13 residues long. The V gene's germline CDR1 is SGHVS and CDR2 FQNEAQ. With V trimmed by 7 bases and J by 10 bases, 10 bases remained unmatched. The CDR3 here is CASTERTGARAFF. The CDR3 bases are TGTGCCAGCACCGAAAGGACAGGGGCTCGAGCTTTCTTT.

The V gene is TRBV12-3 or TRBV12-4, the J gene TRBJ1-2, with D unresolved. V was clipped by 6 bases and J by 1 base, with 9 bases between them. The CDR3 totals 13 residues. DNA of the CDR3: TGTGCCAGCAGAACCGGGAATAACTATGGCTACACCTTC. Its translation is CASRTGNNYGYTF.

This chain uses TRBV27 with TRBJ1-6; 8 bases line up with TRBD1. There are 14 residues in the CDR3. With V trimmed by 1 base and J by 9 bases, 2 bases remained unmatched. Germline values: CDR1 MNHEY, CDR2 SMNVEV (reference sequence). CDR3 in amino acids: CASSLLQGGSPLHF. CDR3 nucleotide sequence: TGTGCCAGCAGTTTATTACAGGGGGGTTCACCCCTCCACTTT.

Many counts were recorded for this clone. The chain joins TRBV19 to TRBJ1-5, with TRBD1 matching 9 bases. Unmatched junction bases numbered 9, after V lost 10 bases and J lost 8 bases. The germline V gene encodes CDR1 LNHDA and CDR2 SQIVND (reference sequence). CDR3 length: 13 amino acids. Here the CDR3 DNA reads TGTGCCACCAGTGACAGGGGGTCGAAGCCCCAGCATTTT. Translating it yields CATSDRGSKPQHF.

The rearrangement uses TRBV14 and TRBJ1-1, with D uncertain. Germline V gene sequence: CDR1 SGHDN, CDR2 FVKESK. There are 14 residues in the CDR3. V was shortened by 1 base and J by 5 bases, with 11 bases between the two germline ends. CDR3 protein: CASSQVGGRTEAFF. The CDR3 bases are TGTGCCAGCAGCCAAGTGGGAGGGAGGACTGAAGCTTTCTTT.

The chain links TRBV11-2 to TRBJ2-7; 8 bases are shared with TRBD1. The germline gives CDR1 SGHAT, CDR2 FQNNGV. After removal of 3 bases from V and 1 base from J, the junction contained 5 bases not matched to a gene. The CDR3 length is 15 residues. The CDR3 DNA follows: TGTGCCAGCAGCTTGGCCGGGACAGGTTCCTACGAGCAGTACTTC. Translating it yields CASSLAGTGSYEQYF.